This T cell receptor beta chain originates from a study of blood T cell repertoires in COVID-19. Data came from immunoSEQ multiplex PCR; TCRdb stores just in-frame clones and leaves some out. The table shows around 24,000 clones, with roughly 80% occurring only once. Germline-derived CDR1 and CDR2 are SGHNT and YENEEA. This CDR3 has 14 amino acids. Germline trimming cut 0 bases from V and 4 bases from J; bases unmatched to any gene: 1. This chain joins TRBV11-3 and TRBJ1-1, with 8 bases fitting TRBD1. Sequencing was carried out using peripheral blood. The receptor was derived from an elderly woman with acute or convalescent COVID-19. CDR3 residues: CASSLDGTGTEAFF. The CDR3 nucleotides read TGTGCCAGCAGCTTAGATGGGACAGGCACTGAAGCTTTCTTT.